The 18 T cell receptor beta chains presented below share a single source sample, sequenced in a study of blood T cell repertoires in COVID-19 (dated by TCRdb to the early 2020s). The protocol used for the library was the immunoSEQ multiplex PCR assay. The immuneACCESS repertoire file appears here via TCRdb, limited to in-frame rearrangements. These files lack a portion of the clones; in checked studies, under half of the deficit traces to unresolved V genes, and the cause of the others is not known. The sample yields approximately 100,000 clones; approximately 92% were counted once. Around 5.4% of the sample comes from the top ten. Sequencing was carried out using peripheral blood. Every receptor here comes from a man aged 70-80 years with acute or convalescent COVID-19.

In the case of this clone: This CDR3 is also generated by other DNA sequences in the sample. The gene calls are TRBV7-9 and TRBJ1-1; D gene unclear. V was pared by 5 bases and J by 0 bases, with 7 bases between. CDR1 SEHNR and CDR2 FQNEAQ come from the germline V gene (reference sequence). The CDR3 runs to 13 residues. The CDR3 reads CASSRGMNTEAFF. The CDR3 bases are TGTGCCAGCAGCCGCGGAATGAACACTGAAGCTTTCTTT.

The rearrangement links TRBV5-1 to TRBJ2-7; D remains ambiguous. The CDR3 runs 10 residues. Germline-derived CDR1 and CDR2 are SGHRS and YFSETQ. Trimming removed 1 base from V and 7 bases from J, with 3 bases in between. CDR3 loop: CASSLREQYF. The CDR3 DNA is TGCGCCAGCAGCTTGCGGGAGCAGTACTTC.

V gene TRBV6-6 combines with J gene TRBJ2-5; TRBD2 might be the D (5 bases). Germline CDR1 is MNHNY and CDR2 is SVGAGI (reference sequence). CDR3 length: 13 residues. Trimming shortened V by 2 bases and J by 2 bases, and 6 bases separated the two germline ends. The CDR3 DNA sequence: TGTGCCAGCAGTTACGGAGGTCAAGAGACCCAGTACTTC. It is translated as CASSYGGQETQYF.

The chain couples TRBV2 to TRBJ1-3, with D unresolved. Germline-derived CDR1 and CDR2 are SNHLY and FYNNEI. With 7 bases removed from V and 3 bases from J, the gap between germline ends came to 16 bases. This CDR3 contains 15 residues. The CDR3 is CASTERGILGNTIYF. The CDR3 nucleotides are TGTGCCAGCACCGAACGGGGAATCCTTGGAAACACCATATATTTT.

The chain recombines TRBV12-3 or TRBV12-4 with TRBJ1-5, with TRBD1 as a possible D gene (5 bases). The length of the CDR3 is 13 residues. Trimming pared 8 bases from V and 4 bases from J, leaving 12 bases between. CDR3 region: CASGGGGNQPQHF. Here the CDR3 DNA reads TGTGCCAGCGGCGGCGGGGGAAATCAGCCCCAGCATTTT.

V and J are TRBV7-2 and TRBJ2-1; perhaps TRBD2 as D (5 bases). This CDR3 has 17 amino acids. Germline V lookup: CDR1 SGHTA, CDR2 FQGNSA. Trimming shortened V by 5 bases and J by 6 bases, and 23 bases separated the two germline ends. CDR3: CASSPRGEPWGTNEQFF. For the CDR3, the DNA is TGTGCCAGCAGCCCCCGGGGTGAGCCCTGGGGAACCAATGAGCAGTTCTTC.

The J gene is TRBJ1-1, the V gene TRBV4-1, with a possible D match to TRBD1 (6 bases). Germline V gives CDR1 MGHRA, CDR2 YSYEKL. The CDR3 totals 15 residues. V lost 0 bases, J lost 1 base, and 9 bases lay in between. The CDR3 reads CASSQEGGRNTEAFF. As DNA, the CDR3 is TGCGCCAGCAGCCAAGAAGGGGGACGGAACACTGAAGCTTTCTTT.

In DNA form, the CDR3 reads TGTGCCAGCTCACGGGCTTCTAATGAAAAACTGTTTTTT. Protein sequence: CASSRASNEKLFF. The chain recombines TRBV18 with TRBJ1-4; D ambiguous. There are 13 residues in the CDR3. Per germline, CDR1 KGHSH and CDR2 LQKENI. Trimming pared 4 bases from V and 3 bases from J, leaving 6 bases between.

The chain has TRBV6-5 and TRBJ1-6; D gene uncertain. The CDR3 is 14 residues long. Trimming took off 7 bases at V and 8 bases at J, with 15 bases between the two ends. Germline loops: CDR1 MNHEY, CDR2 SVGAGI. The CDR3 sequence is CASILDSGYSPLHF. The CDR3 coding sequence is TGTGCCAGCATCCTGGACTCCGGTTATTCACCCCTCCACTTT.

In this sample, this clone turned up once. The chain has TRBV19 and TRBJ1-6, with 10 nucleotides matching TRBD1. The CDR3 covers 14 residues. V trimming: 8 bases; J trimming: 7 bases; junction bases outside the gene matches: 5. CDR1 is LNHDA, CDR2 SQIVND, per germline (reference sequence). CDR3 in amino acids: CASAPGQGNSPLHF. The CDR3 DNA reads TGTGCCAGTGCCCCGGGACAGGGGAATTCACCCCTCCACTTT.

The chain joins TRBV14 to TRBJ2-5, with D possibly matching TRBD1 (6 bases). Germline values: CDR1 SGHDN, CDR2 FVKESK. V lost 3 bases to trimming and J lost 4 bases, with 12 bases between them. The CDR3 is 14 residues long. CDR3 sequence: CASSHRQEIETQYF. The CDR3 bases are TGTGCCAGCAGCCACCGACAGGAGATAGAGACCCAGTACTTC.

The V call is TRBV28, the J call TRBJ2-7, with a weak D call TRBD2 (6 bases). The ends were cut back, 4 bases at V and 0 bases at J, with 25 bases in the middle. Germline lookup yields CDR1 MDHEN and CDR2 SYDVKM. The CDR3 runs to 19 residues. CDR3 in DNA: TGTGCCAGCAGTTCTACGACAGATGGGAGCGGGCGAAGCTCCTACGAGCAGTACTTC. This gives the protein CASSSTTDGSGRSSYEQYF.

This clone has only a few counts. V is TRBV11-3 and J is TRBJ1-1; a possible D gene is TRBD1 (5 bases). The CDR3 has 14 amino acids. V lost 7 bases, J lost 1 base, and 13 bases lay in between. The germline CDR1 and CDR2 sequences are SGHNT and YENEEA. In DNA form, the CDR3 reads TGTGCCAGCAACGAAATGGGGCCGAACACTGAAGCTTTCTTT. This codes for CASNEMGPNTEAFF.

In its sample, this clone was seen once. The CDR3 bases are TGTGCCAGCAGCTTATGGCTAGCGGGCTCCACCTACAATGAGCAGTTCTTC. It translates to CASSLWLAGSTYNEQFF. The chain carries TRBV7-2 and TRBJ2-1; TRBD2 aligns across 8 bases. CDR1 is SGHTA and CDR2 is FQGNSA in the germline V gene. V lost 2 bases, J lost 2 bases, and 8 bases stayed unmatched. CDR3 length equals 17 residues.

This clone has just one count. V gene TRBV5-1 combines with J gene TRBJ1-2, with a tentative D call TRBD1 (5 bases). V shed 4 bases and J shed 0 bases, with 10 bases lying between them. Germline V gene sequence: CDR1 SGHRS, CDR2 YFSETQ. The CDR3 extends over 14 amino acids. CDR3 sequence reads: CASSPEGTNYGYTF. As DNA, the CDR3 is TGCGCCAGCAGCCCGGAGGGGACTAACTATGGCTACACCTTC.

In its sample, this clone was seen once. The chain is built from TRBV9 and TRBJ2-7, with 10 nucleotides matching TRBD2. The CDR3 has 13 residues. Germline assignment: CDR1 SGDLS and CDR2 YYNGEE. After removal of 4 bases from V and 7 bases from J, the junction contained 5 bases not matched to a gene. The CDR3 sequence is CASSPSGRAEQYF. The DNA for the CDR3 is TGTGCCAGCAGCCCCAGCGGGAGGGCGGAGCAGTACTTC. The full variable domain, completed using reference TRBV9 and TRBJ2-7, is DSGVTQTPKHLITATGQRVTLRCSPRSGDLSVYWYQQSLDQGLQFLIQYYNGEERAKGNILERFSAQQFPDLHSELNLSSLELGDSALYFCASSPSGRAEQYFGPGTRLTVT.

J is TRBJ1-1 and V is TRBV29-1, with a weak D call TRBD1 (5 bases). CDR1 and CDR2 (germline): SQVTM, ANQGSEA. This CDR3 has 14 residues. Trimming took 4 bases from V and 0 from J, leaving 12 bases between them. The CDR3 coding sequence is TGCAGCGTTGTGTACCTGGGGCTGAACACTGAAGCTTTCTTT. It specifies CSVVYLGLNTEAFF.

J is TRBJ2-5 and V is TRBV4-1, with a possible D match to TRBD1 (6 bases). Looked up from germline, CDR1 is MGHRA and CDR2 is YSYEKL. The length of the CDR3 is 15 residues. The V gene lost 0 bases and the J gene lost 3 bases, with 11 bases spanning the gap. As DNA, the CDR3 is TGCGCCAGCAGCCAAGATACGAACAGGGAAGAGACCCAGTACTTC. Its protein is CASSQDTNREETQYF.